Each of the 12 T cell receptor beta chains below was sequenced from the same sample in a study of blood T cell repertoires in COVID-19. Using immunoSEQ multiplex PCR, the repertoire was profiled, and TCRdb retains in-frame clones only, with some absent. This table has more than 300,000 clones, about 90% appearing once. The sample taken for sequencing was peripheral blood. These TCRs come from a man younger than 35 who had recovered from COVID-19.

The chain combines TRBV14 with TRBJ2-1; 9 nucleotides agree with TRBD1. V lost 4 bases, J lost 6 bases, and 4 bases stayed unmatched. The germline CDR1 and CDR2 sequences are SGHDN and FVKESK. The CDR3 extends over 14 amino acids. The CDR3 loop reads CASSRQTGGNEQFF. CDR3 bases: TGTGCCAGCAGCCGCCAGACAGGGGGCAATGAGCAGTTCTTC.

V usage is TRBV5-4 and J usage is TRBJ1-1; 8 positions agree with TRBD1. The CDR3 is 15 residues long. The V gene end was trimmed by 3 bases and the J gene end by 8 bases; junction bases not matched to a gene: 12. Germline V gene data show CDR1 as SGHNT and CDR2 as YYREEE (reference sequence). CDR3 residues: CASSSARAGGLEAFF. In DNA, the CDR3 is TGTGCCAGCAGCTCCGCTCGGGCAGGGGGCCTGGAAGCTTTCTTT.

The chain carries TRBV10-2 and TRBJ2-7; TRBD2 matches 10 bases. CDR1 and CDR2 (germline): WSHSY, SAAADI. The CDR3 loop spans 12 amino acids. Trimming cost V 10 bases and J 4 bases; bases outside gene matches: 4. CDR3 sequence: CATGLAVYEQYF. The CDR3 region has the DNA TGCGCCACAGGACTAGCGGTATACGAGCAGTACTTC.

The CDR3 reads CAISDGGLSNQPQHF. The CDR3 nucleotides read TGTGCCATCAGTGATGGAGGTCTTAGCAATCAGCCCCAGCATTTT. V is TRBV10-3 and J is TRBJ1-5, with D unclear. The V gene lost 3 bases and the J gene lost 0 bases, with 9 bases spanning the gap. Germline V gene data show CDR1 as ENHRY and CDR2 as SYGVKD. There are 15 residues in the CDR3.

The rearrangement links TRBV29-1 to TRBJ2-7, with D hard to call. Germline V gives CDR1 SQVTM, CDR2 ANQGSEA. V lost 7 bases to trimming and J lost 6 bases, with 19 bases between them. This CDR3 has 13 residues. CDR3 loop: CSARAGLNGEQYF. The CDR3, as DNA: TGCAGCGCCAGAGCCGGGTTAAACGGCGAGCAGTACTTC.

This chain joins TRBV19 and TRBJ2-7, with 9 positions matching TRBD1. The CDR3 length is 15 residues. The J segment lost 4 bases and the V segment lost 1 base, leaving 5 bases of the junction unmatched. Per the germline V gene, CDR1 is LNHDA and CDR2 is SQIVND (reference sequence). The CDR3 here is CASSIAGTGRYEQYF. For the CDR3, the DNA is TGTGCCAGTAGTATAGCTGGGACAGGGAGGTACGAGCAGTACTTC.

This sequence joins TRBV7-6 and TRBJ2-3; TRBD1 matches 9 bases. The V and J ends lost 5 bases and 3 bases, in that order; junction bases with no gene match: 12. Germline V gives CDR1 SGHVS, CDR2 FNYEAQ. This CDR3 spans 17 amino acids. As DNA, the CDR3 is TGTGCCAGCAGCGTAGGATCCGGGACAGGGACAACAGATACGCAGTATTTT. It specifies CASSVGSGTGTTDTQYF.

This clone is a singleton in its sample. V gene TRBV19 combines with J gene TRBJ2-7; possibly TRBD1 for D (7 bases). CDR3 length equals 14 residues. Germline CDR1 is LNHDA and CDR2 is SQIVND (reference sequence). V gave up 4 bases and J gave up 4 bases, with 14 bases separating them. The CDR3 is CASSKGGGSYEQYF. In DNA form, the CDR3 reads TGTGCCAGTAGTAAAGGAGGGGGCTCTTACGAGCAGTACTTC.

CDR3 sequence: CASSPGTANEQFF. CDR3 bases: TGTGCCAGCAGTCCCGGGACAGCCAATGAGCAGTTCTTC. The V call is TRBV6-6, the J call TRBJ2-1; TRBD1 aligns across 7 bases. The J segment lost 6 bases and the V segment lost 5 bases, leaving 4 bases of the junction unmatched. This CDR3 comprises 13 residues. Germline lookup yields CDR1 MNHNY and CDR2 SVGAGI (reference sequence).

As concerns this clone: In the same sample, other DNA sequences code for this CDR3. The rearrangement links TRBV19 to TRBJ1-1; the D is unclear. Germline loops: CDR1 LNHDA, CDR2 SQIVND (reference sequence). The germline V and J ends were trimmed by 3 bases and 2 bases, with 7 bases remaining between them. The CDR3 covers 13 residues. The DNA for the CDR3 is TGTGCCAGTAGTATCTCGGTAAACACTGAAGCTTTCTTT. It specifies CASSISVNTEAFF.

This clone has only one observation. This chain joins TRBV12-3 or TRBV12-4 and TRBJ1-4, with 12 bases identical to TRBD1. The trim removed 5 bases at V and 10 bases at J, leaving 2 bases unmatched. The CDR3 is made up of 13 amino acids. The CDR3 loop reads CASSGTGGGKLFF. The CDR3 DNA follows: TGTGCCAGCAGTGGGACAGGGGGCGGAAAACTGTTTTTT.

This rearrangement joins TRBV18 to TRBJ1-5; tentative D call: TRBD1 (5 bases). CDR3 length: 13 amino acids. The germline CDR1 and CDR2 sequences are KGHSH and LQKENI. V was shortened by 4 bases and J by 6 bases, with 10 bases between the two germline ends. The CDR3 nucleotides read TGTGCCAGCTCACGGGGGGGATTTCAGCCCCAGCATTTT. Translation: CASSRGGFQPQHF.